Listed here is a single T cell receptor beta chain. This clonotype was counted only a few times. Its antigen is unknown. Base qualities were left out, and no much larger clone turns up one base away. Via the germline V gene (reference sequence), CDR1 is LNHNV and CDR2 YYDKDF. Measured from the cysteine to the phenylalanine, the CDR3 is 17 residues long. Here the CDR3 DNA is all that survives: 51 bases in frame from base 1. Relative to germline, V is missing 1 base and J is missing 1 base, with 6 bases of the junction outside any gene match. Libraries were constructed by 5' RACE. A second PCR of roughly 6 to 11 cycles was run with a J-beta primer mix and a sample-barcoded 5' primer. Each TCR beta cDNA molecule received a unique molecular identifier from a template-switch 5' adaptor carrying 12 random nucleotides. Each sample yielded at least 2.5 million CDR3-containing paired-end reads. All of the RNA was converted into first-strand cDNA using the Mint cDNA synthesis kit, with a TRBC-specific oligonucleotide serving as the primer. All cDNA was treated with uracil-DNA glycosylase and then went through a first 18-cycle PCR with the universal primers M1SS and BC2_uni_R. The study's processing was this. Each sample was normalized by randomly selecting 1 million high-quality reads, each carrying a distinct molecular identifier. Instead of being binned into consensus sequences, reads that shared molecular identifiers were thrown out. MiTCR, run with a Q25 quality threshold and the strictest error-elimination algorithm, handled CDR3 identification, clonotype clustering and error correction. Lower-bound total TCR beta diversity was estimated with a nonparametric unseen species model using Euler transformation. The public reads were quality trimmed at Q25 with fastp and then assembled into clones with MiXCR by TCRdb, keeping productive beta chains. Rows with a matching CDR3 protein are joined into one entry that keeps the most common DNA and genes. It is TCRdb's table, rather than the study itself, that gives the V and J calls and clone size. The sample data list some 1.8 million distinct CDR3 sequences, and about two fifths of these were observed just once. Of the sample, approximately 22% falls within the top ten clones.

This entry is derived from a study of blood T cells in healthy people across ages (dated by TCRdb to the mid-2010s). Describing the broader study: Template switching captured roughly one uniquely barcoded TCR beta cDNA molecule per two T cells in model experiments. Using the same blood draw, the study looked at two additional independent replicas of 1 million unique cDNA reads for two donors, one aged 18 to 30 and the other aged 80 or older. To avoid experimental bias, donors of different ages were distributed randomly across sequencing lanes. The donors were split into four age groups: young (average approximately 16 years), middle-aged (roughly 42), aged (62) and long-lived (under 85). To track age-related changes in TCR beta repertoire diversity, the study relied on deep sequencing normalized with unique cDNA molecular identifiers.

Donors were roughly 40 systemically healthy Caucasian individuals from Russia aged roughly 6 to 100 years. Ten milliliters of peripheral blood were collected from each donor into EDTA-treated Vacutainer tubes. Ficoll-Paque density-gradient centrifugation was used to isolate PBMCs, with at least 6 million per sample. Total RNA, at least 5 micrograms per sample, was extracted from PBMCs with Trizol reagent. For every donor, an aliquot of PBMCs went through flow cytometry to measure the percentages of naive CD45RAhigh/CD27high T cells. Results the study describes overall, beyond this receptor: Estimates of total diversity from one million sequenced T cells were regarded as lower bounds and underestimates. As age increased, observed TCR beta diversity per million T cells dropped in a roughly linear way, and a significant reduction was already evident by age 40. Since profiling was done on bulk unsorted PBMCs, naive and antigen-experienced compartments could not be conclusively compared. Compared with the aged group, the long-lived group had more naive CD4+ T cells, fewer expanded clones and increased TCR diversity, a pattern suggesting age selection. Observed TCR beta diversity correlated strongly with the percentage of naive T cells measured by flow cytometry. Donor CMV infection status was unknown, potentially confounding age-related changes in expanded clonotypes.

The chain links TRBV15 with TRBJ2-2; TRBD2 fits 7 bases in the junction. The sequence was collected from a human donor in good health. Sequencing was done on a sample of blood. The CDR3 region reads CATSRGAAGLNTGELFF. The DNA is as follows: TGTGCCACCAGCAGAGGAGCAGCGGGGCTGAACACCGGGGAGCTGTTTTTT. Beyond the CDR3, the reference TRBV15 and TRBJ2-2 genes provide the residues; the full variable domain reads: DAMVIQNPRYQVTQFGKPVTLSCSQTLNHNVMYWYQQKSSQAPKLLFHYYDKDFNNEADTPDNFQSRRPNTSFCFLDIRSPGLGDTAMYLCATSRGAAGLNTGELFFGEGSRLTVL.